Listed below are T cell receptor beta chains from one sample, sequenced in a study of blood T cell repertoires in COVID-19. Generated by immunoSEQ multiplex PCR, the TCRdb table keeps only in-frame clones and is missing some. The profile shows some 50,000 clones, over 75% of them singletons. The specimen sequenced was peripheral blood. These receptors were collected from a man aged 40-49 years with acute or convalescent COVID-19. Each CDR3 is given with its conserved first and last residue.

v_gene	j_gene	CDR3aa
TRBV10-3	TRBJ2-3	CAISAGTSGRATDTQYF
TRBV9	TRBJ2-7	CASSDGEGDNSYEQYF
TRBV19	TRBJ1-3	CASSIGGQNGNTIYF
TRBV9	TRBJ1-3	CASSQGAGNTIYF
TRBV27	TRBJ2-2	CASSFLRQGAGELFF
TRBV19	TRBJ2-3	CASSIGSAGKHTQYF
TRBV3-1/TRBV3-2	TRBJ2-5	CASSQGLAPQETQYF
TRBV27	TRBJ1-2	CASSLRENYGYTF
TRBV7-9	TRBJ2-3	CASSRLAGEGTDTQYF
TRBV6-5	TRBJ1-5	CASSLGQGSGQPQHF
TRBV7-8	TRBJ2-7	CASSLDSSYEQYF
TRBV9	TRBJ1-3	CASSSQPGQGSGNTIYF
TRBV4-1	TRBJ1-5	CASSQGGGRGNQPQHF
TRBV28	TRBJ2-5	CASRAPQGWQETQYF
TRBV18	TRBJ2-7	CASSGGQGVAYEQYF
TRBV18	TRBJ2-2	CASSPTSATGELFF
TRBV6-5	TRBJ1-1	CASRDREGTEAFF
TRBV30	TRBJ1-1	CAWRDGGHTEAFF
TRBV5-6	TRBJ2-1	CASSAGLAGGPLDEQFF
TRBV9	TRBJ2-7	CASSVTGQPYEQYF
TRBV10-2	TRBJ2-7	CASSEFGYEQYF
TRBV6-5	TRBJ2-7	CASRVPGGATEQYF
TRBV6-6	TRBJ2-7	CASSIGVEQYF
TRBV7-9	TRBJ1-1	CASSSTDNTEAFF
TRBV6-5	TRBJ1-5	CASSSSAGFSNQPQHF
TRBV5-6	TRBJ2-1	CASSSIAGEPNEQFF
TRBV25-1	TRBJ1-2	CASSPRQGYGYTF